These T cell receptor beta chains were read from a single sample in a study of T cells after yellow fever vaccination. TCRdb processed the 5' RACE reads anew with MiXCR; each CDR3 protein has one entry. The sample gives a few hundred thousand distinct CDR3 sequences, roughly 8.7% of which show up once; more than 15% is in the top ten. The starting material was PBMCs, obtained on the day of the first yellow fever vaccination. All receptors come from a man younger than 35 who received the YFV17D yellow fever vaccine. Both conserved end residues are part of each CDR3. Fields, in order: D gene, J gene, V gene, clone size, CDR3 DNA, CDR3 protein. The D gene is left open where the match is weak. Clone size is not always given. Where it is, it says once, few, many or a class for expanded clones.

TRBD2 TRBJ2-1 TRBV11-1 few TGTGCCAGCAGCTTGGGACTAGCGGAAGTCTTTTCCTACAATGAGCAGTTCTTC CASSLGLAEVFSYNEQFF
NA TRBJ2-5 TRBV28 few TGTGCCAGCAGTGTGGATCTTGGGCCGGCCCAGTACTTC CASSVDLGPAQYF
NA TRBJ1-2 TRBV12-3/TRBV12-4 few TGTGCCAGCAGTTTGGCAGGAAAGGGTGGCTACACCTTC CASSLAGKGGYTF
TRBD1 TRBJ2-5 TRBV5-1 few TGCGCCAGCAGCTGGGAGACAGGGGGCCAAAAAGAGACCCAGTACTTC CASSWETGGQKETQYF
NA TRBJ2-3 TRBV7-9 NA TGTGCCAGCAGCTTAGGGGCTATTGATACGCAGTATTTT CASSLGAIDTQYF
NA TRBJ1-5 TRBV12-3/TRBV12-4 few TGTGCCAGCAGTTTAGACAGTATGACCCAGCATTTT CASSLDSMTQHF
TRBD1 TRBJ1-2 TRBV5-6 few TGTGCCAGCACCTACAGGGACAGGCTCTATGGCTACACCTTC CASTYRDRLYGYTF
TRBD1 TRBJ2-3 TRBV18 NA TGTGCCAGCTCACCACGGGTCGGAACAGGGGCAGACGATACGCAGTATTTT CASSPRVGTGADDTQYF
NA TRBJ2-1 TRBV20-1 NA TGCAGTGCACCCGACAGAAGAGACAATGAGCAGTTCTTC CSAPDRRDNEQFF
TRBD1 TRBJ1-2 TRBV20-1 NA TGCAGTGCTAGACTGGCAGGGGGGACTCCCTATGGCTACACCTTC CSARLAGGTPYGYTF
NA TRBJ2-3 TRBV27 NA TGTGCCAGCAGTCCCCGAAGAATCCCGGGCGTGGATACGCAGTATTTT CASSPRRIPGVDTQYF
NA TRBJ2-1 TRBV10-3 NA TGTGCCATCAGTGTTGGGATAGGGATGGTAGCTGAGCAGTTCTTC CAISVGIGMVAEQFF
NA TRBJ1-2 TRBV29-1 NA TGCAGCGTTGTTGTGGGCTACACCTTC CSVVVGYTF
NA TRBJ1-1 TRBV9 many TGTGCCAGCAGCGTGCAGGGTACGAACACTGAAGCTTTCTTT CASSVQGTNTEAFF
NA TRBJ1-2 TRBV2 few TGTGCCAGCAGTGAAGAGGGCCTAGGGGGCTACACCTTC CASSEEGLGGYTF
NA TRBJ1-2 TRBV25-1 NA TGTGCCAGCAGTGACCAGGGACTTGGCTACACCTTC CASSDQGLGYTF
NA TRBJ2-1 TRBV2 NA TGTGCCAGCTGGCTGGATTTGGGGGGCTTTGGTGAGCAGTTCTTC CASWLDLGGFGEQFF
NA TRBJ2-3 TRBV7-2 many TGTGCCAGCAGCTTAGTACATACCACAGATACGCAGTATTTT CASSLVHTTDTQYF
TRBD1 TRBJ2-3 TRBV5-1 many TGCGCCAGCAGCTTCCGACAGGGGACAGATACGCAGTATTTT CASSFRQGTDTQYF
NA TRBJ2-1 TRBV7-3 once TGTGCCAGCAGCTGGGCAGGATACAATGAGCAGTTCTTC CASSWAGYNEQFF
NA TRBJ1-6 TRBV28 NA TGTGCCAGCAGTTTATCTCATCCACCCCTCCACTTT CASSLSHPPLHF
NA TRBJ2-1 TRBV20-1 many TGCAGTGCTAGTTTTGGCGGGGGCCCCTACAATGAGCAGTTCTTC CSASFGGGPYNEQFF
NA TRBJ2-3 TRBV29-1 NA TGCAGCGTTGATGACTGGGGAGATACGCAGTATTTT CSVDDWGDTQYF
NA TRBJ1-2 TRBV7-2 NA TGTGCCAGCAGCTCTAGGGGCAGGGTTGGCTATGGCTACACCTTC CASSSRGRVGYGYTF
TRBD2 TRBJ2-1 TRBV18 many TGTGCCAGCTCACCATCTAGCGGGGGGGACAATGAGCAGTTCTTC CASSPSSGGDNEQFF
TRBD1 TRBJ1-2 TRBV7-9 many TGTGCCAGCCCAGGGGGGAGCTATGGCTACACCTTC CASPGGSYGYTF
NA TRBJ2-3 TRBV20-1 NA TGCAGTGCCCATTTAGGGGGTAGTGGGACAGATACGCAGTATTTT CSAHLGGSGTDTQYF
NA TRBJ1-1 TRBV20-1 few TGCAGTGCTCCCCGGAGGAGTTACACTGAAGCTTTCTTT CSAPRRSYTEAFF
NA TRBJ2-6 TRBV5-6 few TGTGCCAGCAGCTTGCCTGGGGACGCTGGGGCCAACGTCCTGACTTTC CASSLPGDAGANVLTF
TRBD2 TRBJ2-1 TRBV4-2 many TGTGCCAGCAGCCAAACGCGGGGGGGCGCGTACAATGAGCAGTTCTTC CASSQTRGGAYNEQFF
NA TRBJ1-2 TRBV29-1 many TGCAGCGTTGCGGAGGGCCGAGGGGGCTACACCTTC CSVAEGRGGYTF
NA TRBJ2-2 TRBV7-3 many TGTGCCAGCAGTCAGCGGACTGCGAACACCGGGGAGCTGTTTTTT CASSQRTANTGELFF
NA TRBJ2-1 TRBV19 many TGTGCCAGTAGTATTGAGGGGGGCGCCTACAATGAGCAGTTCTTC CASSIEGGAYNEQFF
NA TRBJ2-1 TRBV23-1 many TGCGCCAGCAGTCTGCGAGGGAACGGGACATTTGGCAATGAGCAGTTCTTC CASSLRGNGTFGNEQFF
NA TRBJ2-5 TRBV5-5 many TGTGCCAGCAGCGTCCAGGGGGGACGGGAGACCCAGTACTTC CASSVQGGRETQYF
NA TRBJ2-5 TRBV20-1 NA TGCAGTGCTAGAGAGGTTTTGGGGGGGCCGGGGGAGACCCAGTACTTC CSAREVLGGPGETQYF
NA TRBJ2-2 TRBV9 many TGTGCCAGCAGCCCCGATCCGAAAACCGGGGAGCTGTTTTTT CASSPDPKTGELFF
NA TRBJ1-2 TRBV5-6 NA TGTGCCAGCAGCTCCGACCCGGTCGGCTATGGCTACACCTTC CASSSDPVGYGYTF
NA TRBJ1-2 TRBV9 few TGTGCCAGCAGCGTGACGGCGACTGGCTTTAGTGGCTACACCTTC CASSVTATGFSGYTF
NA TRBJ1-1 TRBV4-1 many TGCGCCAGCAGCCAAGTCGGACAGATGAACACTGAAGCTTTCTTT CASSQVGQMNTEAFF